A selection of T cell receptor beta chains follows, all from one sample in a study of cytomegalovirus exposure and HLA in healthy donors. TCRdb keeps only in-frame clones here, not all; method: immunoSEQ multiplex PCR. The top ten hold roughly 8% of the sample, which has about 44,000 clones, 87% seen once. Sequencing was performed on PBMCs. These receptor sequences come from a woman aged 40-49 years in good health and CMV-seropositive. The CDR3 runs from the conserved cysteine through the conserved F or W. The order of the fields is clone size, D gene, V gene, J gene, CDR3 protein, CDR3 DNA. The D gene is left open where the match is weak. Size values are once, few and many counts, or a class for expanded clones, and some rows have none.

clone size: few
D gene: -
V gene: TRBV6-5
J gene: TRBJ1-5
CDR3 protein: CAVGNNQPQHF
CDR3 DNA: TGTGCCGTCGGGAACAATCAGCCCCAGCATTTT

clone size: -
D gene: -
V gene: TRBV5-6
J gene: TRBJ2-7
CDR3 protein: CASSLGSIAASSYEQYF
CDR3 DNA: TGTGCCAGCAGCTTGGGGTCTATAGCGGCATCCAGCTACGAGCAGTACTTC

clone size: few
D gene: -
V gene: TRBV30
J gene: TRBJ2-3
CDR3 protein: CAWSLTGKAGTQYF
CDR3 DNA: TGTGCCTGGAGTCTAACAGGCAAGGCTGGTACGCAGTATTTT

clone size: -
D gene: -
V gene: TRBV29-1
J gene: TRBJ2-3
CDR3 protein: CSVDGVNVRDTQYF
CDR3 DNA: TGCAGCGTTGACGGAGTGAACGTACGGGATACGCAGTATTTT

clone size: -
D gene: -
V gene: TRBV2
J gene: TRBJ1-5
CDR3 protein: CASSSRQFNQPQHF
CDR3 DNA: TGTGCCAGCAGTAGTCGACAGTTTAATCAGCCCCAGCATTTT

clone size: -
D gene: -
V gene: TRBV4-1
J gene: TRBJ2-7
CDR3 protein: CASSQDRQTEVYF
CDR3 DNA: TGCGCCAGCAGCCAAGATAGGCAGACTGAAGTTTACTTC

clone size: few
D gene: TRBD1
V gene: TRBV10-1
J gene: TRBJ2-1
CDR3 protein: CASSALAGTGEIREQFF
CDR3 DNA: TGCGCCAGCAGTGCTCTGGCCGGGACAGGGGAAATAAGGGAGCAGTTCTTC

clone size: once
D gene: TRBD1
V gene: TRBV28
J gene: TRBJ1-3
CDR3 protein: CASRGTVDSGNTIYF
CDR3 DNA: TGTGCCAGCAGAGGGACAGTCGACTCTGGAAACACCATATATTTT

clone size: -
D gene: -
V gene: TRBV14
J gene: TRBJ1-1
CDR3 protein: CASSQARATGEAFF
CDR3 DNA: TGTGCCAGCAGCCAAGCACGGGCAACGGGGGAAGCTTTCTTT

clone size: -
D gene: -
V gene: TRBV28
J gene: TRBJ2-3
CDR3 protein: CASSNAEGETDTQYF
CDR3 DNA: TGTGCCAGCAGTAATGCGGAGGGAGAAACAGATACGCAGTATTTT

clone size: once
D gene: -
V gene: TRBV7-9
J gene: TRBJ2-7
CDR3 protein: CASSPRGTTTDEQYF
CDR3 DNA: TGTGCCAGCAGCCCAAGGGGCACAACAACGGACGAGCAGTACTTC

clone size: -
D gene: TRBD2
V gene: TRBV5-1
J gene: TRBJ2-3
CDR3 protein: CASSLGGLAGGPTYIRTDTQYF
CDR3 DNA: TGCGCCAGCAGCTTGGGAGGCCTAGCGGGGGGTCCAACTTATATCCGCACAGATACGCAGTATTTT

clone size: -
D gene: TRBD1
V gene: TRBV19
J gene: TRBJ2-1
CDR3 protein: CASSIRDRGHNEQFF
CDR3 DNA: TGTGCCAGTAGTATCCGGGACAGGGGTCACAATGAGCAGTTCTTC

clone size: -
D gene: -
V gene: TRBV19
J gene: TRBJ1-4
CDR3 protein: CASSIGPATNEKLFF
CDR3 DNA: TGTGCCAGTAGTATAGGGCCTGCAACTAATGAAAAACTGTTTTTT

clone size: once
D gene: TRBD1
V gene: TRBV6-6
J gene: TRBJ2-4
CDR3 protein: CASRPPGQGSSIQYF
CDR3 DNA: TGTGCCAGCAGACCACCGGGACAGGGGAGTTCCATTCAGTACTTC

clone size: -
D gene: -
V gene: TRBV6-5
J gene: TRBJ2-5
CDR3 protein: CASNGGGETQYF
CDR3 DNA: TGTGCCAGCAATGGGGGAGGAGAGACCCAGTACTTC

clone size: -
D gene: -
V gene: TRBV6-1
J gene: TRBJ1-2
CDR3 protein: CASSEAFTRGSRFDGYTF
CDR3 DNA: TGTGCCAGCAGTGAAGCGTTCACTCGGGGGTCCAGATTTGATGGCTACACCTTC

clone size: -
D gene: -
V gene: TRBV2
J gene: TRBJ1-2
CDR3 protein: CASSKTAATGYTF
CDR3 DNA: TGTGCCAGCAGCAAGACAGCCGCTACTGGCTACACCTTC

clone size: -
D gene: -
V gene: TRBV5-1
J gene: TRBJ2-7
CDR3 protein: CASSLDNYEQYF
CDR3 DNA: TGCGCCAGCAGCTTGGACAACTACGAGCAGTACTTC

clone size: once
D gene: TRBD1
V gene: TRBV5-6
J gene: TRBJ1-5
CDR3 protein: CASSLGQLNQPQHF
CDR3 DNA: TGTGCCAGCAGCCTGGGACAGCTCAATCAGCCCCAGCATTTT

clone size: -
D gene: -
V gene: TRBV6-1
J gene: TRBJ2-7
CDR3 protein: CASKRGRVDEQYF
CDR3 DNA: TGTGCCAGCAAAAGGGGCAGGGTAGACGAGCAGTACTTC

clone size: -
D gene: -
V gene: TRBV10-1
J gene: TRBJ2-5
CDR3 protein: CASSESKATRGTQYF
CDR3 DNA: TGCGCCAGCAGTGAGTCGAAAGCCACACGGGGGACCCAGTACTTC

clone size: -
D gene: -
V gene: TRBV28
J gene: TRBJ1-1
CDR3 protein: CASSPTPFEAFF
CDR3 DNA: TGTGCCAGCAGTCCTACGCCCTTTGAAGCTTTCTTT

clone size: -
D gene: TRBD1
V gene: TRBV27
J gene: TRBJ2-7
CDR3 protein: CASSPRGQGTGSQYF
CDR3 DNA: TGTGCCAGCAGTCCCCGGGGACAGGGTACGGGCTCGCAGTACTTC

clone size: -
D gene: -
V gene: TRBV11-2
J gene: TRBJ2-1
CDR3 protein: CASSLGVNEQFF
CDR3 DNA: TGTGCCAGCAGCTTAGGAGTCAATGAGCAGTTCTTC

clone size: few
D gene: TRBD1
V gene: TRBV11-2
J gene: TRBJ1-1
CDR3 protein: CASSLEGGITEAFF
CDR3 DNA: TGTGCCAGCAGCTTGGAAGGGGGCATCACTGAAGCTTTCTTT

clone size: -
D gene: TRBD2
V gene: TRBV5-5
J gene: TRBJ2-1
CDR3 protein: CASSHPGSGGHEQFF
CDR3 DNA: TGTGCCAGCAGCCACCCGGGAAGCGGGGGACATGAGCAGTTCTTC

clone size: -
D gene: -
V gene: TRBV4-1
J gene: TRBJ1-4
CDR3 protein: CASTNGGTLTNEKLFF
CDR3 DNA: TGCGCCAGCACCAATGGGGGCACCCTCACTAATGAAAAACTGTTTTTT

clone size: once
D gene: -
V gene: TRBV9
J gene: TRBJ2-7
CDR3 protein: CASSVAASDYEQYF
CDR3 DNA: TGTGCCAGCAGCGTAGCTGCAAGCGACTACGAGCAGTACTTC

clone size: -
D gene: TRBD2
V gene: TRBV7-3
J gene: TRBJ2-3
CDR3 protein: CASSLLAGRTDTQYF
CDR3 DNA: TGTGCCAGCAGCTTACTAGCGGGGCGCACAGATACGCAGTATTTT

clone size: -
D gene: -
V gene: TRBV15
J gene: TRBJ2-1
CDR3 protein: CATSPRRAMGHNEQFF
CDR3 DNA: TGTGCCACCAGCCCCAGGAGGGCGATGGGCCACAATGAGCAGTTCTTC

clone size: -
D gene: -
V gene: TRBV28
J gene: TRBJ1-1
CDR3 protein: CASSLSRGGTEAFF
CDR3 DNA: TGTGCCAGCAGTTTATCCAGGGGTGGGACTGAAGCTTTCTTT

clone size: -
D gene: -
V gene: TRBV12-2
J gene: TRBJ1-5
CDR3 protein: CASRLPRPGPPSNQPQHF
CDR3 DNA: TGTGCAAGTCGCTTACCCCGGCCGGGTCCCCCTAGCAATCAGCCCCAGCATTTT

clone size: -
D gene: TRBD2
V gene: TRBV10-3
J gene: TRBJ2-1
CDR3 protein: CATQGGAGLYNEQFF
CDR3 DNA: TGTGCAACCCAGGGAGGAGCGGGACTCTACAATGAGCAGTTCTTC

clone size: -
D gene: TRBD1
V gene: TRBV5-1
J gene: TRBJ1-3
CDR3 protein: CASSWTGTNSGNTIYF
CDR3 DNA: TGCGCCAGCAGCTGGACAGGTACCAACTCTGGAAACACCATATATTTT

clone size: -
D gene: -
V gene: TRBV5-1
J gene: TRBJ2-1
CDR3 protein: CASSLDRPNEQFF
CDR3 DNA: TGCGCCAGCAGCTTGGACAGGCCCAATGAGCAGTTCTTC

clone size: -
D gene: TRBD2
V gene: TRBV7-9
J gene: TRBJ2-3
CDR3 protein: CASSLGAGGFRDTQYF
CDR3 DNA: TGTGCCAGCAGCTTAGGAGCGGGAGGGTTTAGAGATACGCAGTATTTT

clone size: -
D gene: TRBD1
V gene: TRBV28
J gene: TRBJ1-2
CDR3 protein: CASDRGTGTSYGYTF
CDR3 DNA: TGTGCCAGCGATAGGGGGACAGGGACTTCCTATGGCTACACCTTC

clone size: -
D gene: TRBD1
V gene: TRBV7-3
J gene: TRBJ2-7
CDR3 protein: CASSLGTGGRTSYEQYF
CDR3 DNA: TGTGCCAGCAGCTTGGGGACAGGGGGCCGTACCTCCTACGAGCAGTACTTC

clone size: -
D gene: TRBD1
V gene: TRBV5-1
J gene: TRBJ1-6
CDR3 protein: CASSPGQGNSPLHF
CDR3 DNA: TGCGCCAGCAGCCCCGGACAGGGGAATTCACCCCTCCACTTT

clone size: -
D gene: TRBD2
V gene: TRBV11-3
J gene: TRBJ2-1
CDR3 protein: CASSFAGGSREQFF
CDR3 DNA: TGTGCCAGCAGCTTTGCGGGAGGTTCACGGGAGCAGTTCTTC

clone size: -
D gene: -
V gene: TRBV27
J gene: TRBJ1-5
CDR3 protein: CASSPGLIKQPQHF
CDR3 DNA: TGTGCCAGCAGTCCAGGGTTGATTAAACAGCCCCAGCATTTT

clone size: -
D gene: -
V gene: TRBV7-9
J gene: TRBJ2-5
CDR3 protein: CASSFLPVLTSTVETQYF
CDR3 DNA: TGTGCCAGCAGCTTTTTGCCCGTATTAACTAGTACCGTAGAGACCCAGTACTTC

clone size: -
D gene: TRBD2
V gene: TRBV6-5
J gene: TRBJ2-7
CDR3 protein: CASSFSSGGYEQYF
CDR3 DNA: TGTGCCAGCAGTTTCTCTAGCGGAGGCTACGAGCAGTACTTC

clone size: -
D gene: TRBD1
V gene: TRBV28
J gene: TRBJ2-1
CDR3 protein: CASNRGYNEQFF
CDR3 DNA: TGTGCCAGCAACAGGGGGTACAATGAGCAGTTCTTC

clone size: -
D gene: -
V gene: TRBV6-5
J gene: TRBJ2-7
CDR3 protein: CASSYSGGEYF
CDR3 DNA: TGTGCCAGCAGTTACTCTGGCGGGGAGTACTTC

clone size: -
D gene: TRBD1
V gene: TRBV29-1
J gene: TRBJ1-2
CDR3 protein: CSVFIWGQGCGYTF
CDR3 DNA: TGCAGCGTTTTCATCTGGGGACAGGGTTGTGGCTACACCTTC

clone size: -
D gene: -
V gene: TRBV14
J gene: TRBJ2-7
CDR3 protein: CASRLSGSYEQYF
CDR3 DNA: TGTGCCAGCAGACTTAGCGGATCCTACGAGCAGTACTTC